This TCR beta chain is from a study of cytomegalovirus exposure and HLA in healthy donors. Study-level findings and limits: First-cohort TCR clusters tended to co-occur in the roughly 130 validation repertoires, a later analysis found. Cytomegalovirus status, reportedly, was diagnosed with high specificity and sensitivity by the classifier.

This CDR3 contains 16 residues. The ends lost 5 bases at V and 6 bases at J; junction bases unmatched: 11. CDR1 is MNHEY, CDR2 SMNVEV, per germline (reference sequence). An approximately 120-subject validation cohort, separate from the approximately 670-subject first cohort, supplied the donors. In the case of this clone: The antigen is not known.

Profiled with immunoSEQ multiplex PCR; TCRdb holds only in-frame clones, not every one. Of 160,000 or so clones in the sample, roughly nine tenths were seen once. The chain uses TRBV27 and TRBJ1-5; 9 bases are a match to TRBD1. Material for sequencing was PBMCs. The receptor was derived from a man aged 18-30 years in good health and CMV-seropositive. DNA for the CDR3: TGTGCCAGCAGTCAATCCGGACAGGGGCCCCGTCAGCCCCAGCATTTT. Amino acids: CASSQSGQGPRQPQHF.